Shown below are 32 T cell receptor beta chains from a single sample sequenced in a study of blood T cells in healthy people across ages. Combining a sample-barcoded 5' primer with a J-beta primer mix, a second PCR ran for 7 to 11 cycles. MiXCR, applied by TCRdb to the 5' RACE reads, yields one record per CDR3 protein. Of hundreds of thousands of distinct CDR3 sequences detected, about 56% appear once; the ten largest clones hold roughly 24%. Sequenced material: blood. The receptors come from a man in his forties in good health.

A few counts support this clonotype. The chain recombines TRBV10-3 with TRBJ2-6; possible D gene TRBD1, 6 bases. V lost 0 bases, J lost 2 bases, and 11 bases lay in between. CDR3 length equals 17 residues. Per germline, CDR1 ENHRY and CDR2 SYGVKD. CDR3 region: CAISESPTGTGANVLTF. The DNA of the CDR3 is TGTGCCATCAGTGAGTCTCCGACAGGAACTGGGGCCAACGTCCTGACTTTC.

This rearrangement joins TRBV27 to TRBJ2-7; D gene uncertain. The CDR3 sequence is 17 residues long. With 3 bases removed from V and 3 bases from J, the gap between germline ends came to 21 bases. CDR1 MNHEY and CDR2 SMNVEV come from the germline V gene (reference sequence). The CDR3 coding sequence is TGTGCCAGCAGTTTCTTACCCGGCCGGGTTAGAAGCTACGAGCAGTACTTC. As protein: CASSFLPGRVRSYEQYF.

This rearrangement joins TRBV4-2 to TRBJ2-5; the D gene is possibly TRBD2 (5 bases). The CDR3 has 13 residues. Germline V gene data show CDR1 as LGHNA and CDR2 as YNFKEQ. Trimming pared 0 bases from V and 11 bases from J, leaving 13 bases between. DNA for the CDR3: TGTGCCAGCAGCCAAGAACGGGGTAATGAGCAGTACTTC. Translated: CASSQERGNEQYF.

The chain links TRBV7-3 to TRBJ2-5; TRBD1 matches at 8 bases. This CDR3 has 13 residues. With V trimmed by 5 bases and J by 7 bases, 6 bases remained unmatched. Germline assignment: CDR1 SGHTA and CDR2 FQGTGA. DNA for the CDR3: TGTGCCAGCAGCCTCGACAGGGGTAGGACCCAGTACTTC. Its protein is CASSLDRGRTQYF.

This clonotype was found a few times. The gene calls are TRBV9 and TRBJ2-7, with D tentatively TRBD2 (5 bases). The CDR3 runs to 13 residues. V lost 2 bases, J lost 6 bases, and 12 bases lay in between. CDR1 is SGDLS, CDR2 YYNGEE, per germline. CDR3 sequence reads: CASSVEGVREQYF. In DNA form, the CDR3 reads TGTGCCAGCAGCGTTGAGGGAGTCCGCGAGCAGTACTTC.

V gene TRBV5-5 combines with J gene TRBJ1-2; TRBD1 is a possible D gene (5 bases). Germline CDR1 reads SGHKS; CDR2 reads YYEKEE (reference sequence). V was cut by 4 bases and J by 0 bases, with 13 bases left in between. The CDR3 has 15 amino acids. The DNA of the CDR3 is TGTGCCAGCAGCCCCAGACAGCAAACTAACTATGGCTACACCTTC. Protein product: CASSPRQQTNYGYTF.

This chain uses TRBV7-2 with TRBJ2-7; TRBD2 matches at 12 bases. V dropped 5 bases and J dropped 2; count of bases not matched to a gene: 13. The CDR3 contains 18 residues. Germline CDR1 SGHTA, CDR2 FQGNSA. The CDR3 reads CASSPLWGRLAGAYEQYF. Written as DNA, the CDR3 is TGTGCCAGCAGCCCTTTATGGGGACGACTAGCGGGAGCCTACGAGCAGTACTTC.

This rearrangement joins TRBV7-6 to TRBJ2-5; 15 positions match TRBD2. CDR1 is SGHVS, CDR2 FNYEAQ, per germline. V dropped 5 bases and J dropped 11; count of bases not matched to a gene: 18. The CDR3 length is 18 residues. The DNA for the CDR3 is TGTGCCAGCAGCATGGGACTAGCGGGAGGATTCCGTCCCAATGAGCAGTACTTC. This sequence encodes CASSMGLAGGFRPNEQYF.

The gene calls are TRBV11-2 and TRBJ2-7; D is undetermined. In germline, CDR1 is SGHAT, CDR2 FQNNGV. The CDR3 runs to 15 residues. Trimming pared 5 bases from V and 5 bases from J, leaving 19 bases between. The CDR3 protein is CASSPSLLARDEQYF. DNA for the CDR3: TGTGCCAGCAGCCCCTCCTTACTGGCGAGAGACGAGCAGTACTTC.

J is TRBJ2-6 and V is TRBV20-1, with a tentative D call TRBD1 (6 bases). Germline loops: CDR1 DFQATT, CDR2 SNEGSKA (reference sequence). The V end was cut by 5 bases, the J end by 4 bases, with 18 bases between. The CDR3 runs 16 residues. The CDR3 spells CSAPDPLGAGANVLTF. The CDR3 region has the DNA TGCAGTGCTCCCGATCCCTTGGGGGCCGGGGCCAACGTCCTGACTTTC.

The V call is TRBV9, the J call TRBJ2-7, with 10 bases fitting TRBD1. Germline trimming cut 4 bases from V and 7 bases from J; bases unmatched to any gene: 11. Germline values: CDR1 SGDLS, CDR2 YYNGEE. The CDR3 sequence is 15 residues long. The CDR3 spells CASSPDGTGANEQYF. The CDR3 DNA follows: TGTGCCAGCAGCCCGGATGGGACAGGGGCCAATGAGCAGTACTTC.

The chain is built from TRBV29-1 and TRBJ2-1; 8 positions agree with TRBD1. Germline CDR1 SQVTM, CDR2 ANQGSEA. This CDR3 is built from 15 residues. Trimming cost V 3 bases and J 5 bases; bases outside gene matches: 9. The CDR3 DNA is TGCAGCGTTGACGGGGACAGGACAGAGAACAATGAGCAGTTCTTC. It yields the protein CSVDGDRTENNEQFF.

V gene TRBV20-1 combines with J gene TRBJ2-5; perhaps TRBD2 as D (5 bases). The germline gives CDR1 DFQATT, CDR2 SNEGSKA (reference sequence). Trimming pared 6 bases from V and 13 bases from J, leaving 18 bases between. This CDR3 comprises 11 residues. CDR3 sequence (DNA): TGCAGTGCCGAGGAAAGTGGGAGACCGTACTTC. Amino acids: CSAEESGRPYF.

In this sample, this clonotype turned up a few times. The chain has TRBV7-2 and TRBJ2-4; possibly TRBD2 for D (5 bases). The J call is in doubt because the DNA end fits TRBJ2-7 better. This CDR3 has 13 residues. Germline assignment: CDR1 SGHTA and CDR2 FQGNSA. CDR3 bases: TGTGCCAGCAGCCATAACCGGGACTACGAGCAGTACTTC. Translation gives CASSHNRDYEQYF.

This clonotype has more than one count but fewer than ten. V gene TRBV20-1 combines with J gene TRBJ2-7; perhaps TRBD1 as D (5 bases). This CDR3 has 12 amino acids. Per germline, CDR1 DFQATT and CDR2 SNEGSKA (reference sequence). The V and J ends lost 7 bases and 2 bases respectively, with 12 bases between them. CDR3 in DNA: TGCAGTGGGGGCCACGTAACCTACGAGCAGTACTTC. Translation gives CSGGHVTYEQYF.

This clonotype occurred once. This CDR3 is CASSKKIPMNTEAFF. The DNA of the CDR3 is TGTGCCAGCAGCAAAAAAATACCGATGAACACTGAAGCTTTCTTT. The V and J genes are TRBV21-1 and TRBJ1-1. TRBV21-1 is recorded as a pseudogene. This CDR3 has 15 residues.

This sequence joins TRBV6-6 and TRBJ1-2, with a weak D call TRBD1 (6 bases). CDR3 length equals 14 residues. V lost 6 bases to trimming and J lost 5 bases, with 16 bases between them. Germline V gene sequence: CDR1 MNHNY, CDR2 SVGAGI (reference sequence). The CDR3 DNA follows: TGTGCCAGCAGGGAAAATGGACAGATATATGGCTACACCTTC. Protein sequence: CASRENGQIYGYTF.

The chain uses TRBV6-1 and TRBJ2-3; the match to TRBD2 covers 9 bases. The CDR3 loop spans 16 amino acids. Looked up from germline, CDR1 is MNHNS and CDR2 is SASEGT. After removal of 0 bases from V and 5 bases from J, the junction contained 6 bases not matched to a gene. CDR3 DNA: TGTGCCAGCAGTGAAGCTGGTAGCGGGAGTAGAGATACGCAGTATTTT. Its protein product is CASSEAGSGSRDTQYF.

This clonotype was seen many times. One end of the junction varies from germline; a read error may be responsible. J is TRBJ1-5 and V is TRBV10-3; unclear D gene. The CDR3 is 13 amino acids. The germline V gene has CDR1 ENHRY and CDR2 SYGVKD. In DNA, the CDR3 is TGTGCCATCAATGAGGAGAACAATCAGCCCCAGCATTTT. Its protein is CAINEENNQPQHF.

This clonotype was counted only a few times. V and J are TRBV28 and TRBJ2-7; D may be TRBD2 (5 bases). This CDR3 comprises 18 residues. CDR1 and CDR2 from the germline V gene are MDHEN and SYDVKM. V lost 7 bases to trimming and J lost 9 bases, with 34 bases between them. Here the CDR3 reads CASTPTILGGLNLIGQYF. The CDR3 DNA is TGTGCCAGCACCCCCACGATCCTAGGAGGCCTAAACCTAATCGGGCAGTACTTC.

The rearrangement joins TRBV12-3 or TRBV12-4 to TRBJ2-3; TRBD2 matches 10 bases. This CDR3 is built from 18 residues. V trimming: 8 bases; J trimming: 2 bases; junction bases outside the gene matches: 16. The CDR3 bases are TGTGCCAGCGGGGGGCCTAGCGGGAGTCTCAAACCCACAGATACGCAGTATTTT. Translating it yields CASGGPSGSLKPTDTQYF.

The V and J genes are TRBV29-1 and TRBJ2-7; D may match TRBD1 or TRBD2 (5 bases each). CDR3 length: 14 residues. Germline V gene data show CDR1 as SQVTM and CDR2 as ANQGSEA. Trimming removed 6 bases at V and 3 bases at J, with 18 bases between. CDR3: CSVSPGRSVYEQYF. The DNA of the CDR3 is TGCAGCGTGTCACCGGGACGGAGTGTCTACGAGCAGTACTTC.

The chain links TRBV10-3 to TRBJ2-3; D is possibly TRBD2 (6 bases). This CDR3 contains 13 residues. Germline CDR1 is ENHRY and CDR2 is SYGVKD. Trimming stripped 9 bases from V and 3 bases from J, with 13 bases between. In DNA form, the CDR3 reads TGTGCCATGAACCGGGAGACGACAGATACGCAGTATTTT. Amino acids: CAMNRETTDTQYF.

This clonotype has only a few counts. The chain couples TRBV25-1 to TRBJ1-1; 10 bases line up with TRBD1. CDR3 length: 14 residues. The V gene's germline CDR1 is MGHDK and CDR2 SYGVNS. The V and J ends lost 6 bases and 3 bases, in that order; junction bases with no gene match: 4. In DNA form, the CDR3 reads TGTGCCAGCAGGACAGGGGGCGCGCACACTGAAGCTTTCTTT. It specifies CASRTGGAHTEAFF.

This clonotype was seen only a few times. The chain links TRBV12-5 to TRBJ1-6; TRBD1 is a possible D gene (5 bases). The CDR3 covers 16 residues. Germline CDR1 is LGHNT and CDR2 is FRNRAP. Trimming took 6 bases from V and 0 from J, leaving 12 bases between them. The DNA of the CDR3 is TGTGCTAGTGGGACGGACACAAGCTCCTATAATTCACCCCTCCACTTT. Its translation: CASGTDTSSYNSPLHF.

The table lists this clonotype with a count of one. CDR3 in DNA: TGTGCCAGCAGCTTACGACAGAGGTACGAGCAGTACTTC. Amino acid sequence: CASSLRQRYEQYF. The rearrangement links TRBV7-9 to TRBJ2-7; tentative D call: TRBD1 (5 bases). V lost 2 bases and J lost 4, with 9 bases in between. The CDR3 covers 13 residues. Germline V gene sequence: CDR1 SEHNR, CDR2 FQNEAQ (reference sequence).

This chain uses TRBV12-3 or TRBV12-4 with TRBJ1-2, with D hard to call. The V end lost 1 base, the J end lost 8 bases, and 11 bases lay between the germline ends. The CDR3 covers 13 residues. CDR3 protein: CASSLDRVLGYTF. CDR3 coding DNA: TGTGCCAGCAGTTTAGACCGAGTACTGGGCTACACCTTC.

A few counts support this clonotype. The J gene is TRBJ1-5, the V gene TRBV7-9; possibly TRBD1 for D (5 bases). The germline gives CDR1 SEHNR, CDR2 FQNEAQ (reference sequence). The CDR3 length is 15 residues. V was shortened by 5 bases and J by 0 bases, with 11 bases between the two germline ends. DNA of the CDR3: TGTGCCAGCAGCCCAGGGCGGAATAGCAATCAGCCCCAGCATTTT. It translates to CASSPGRNSNQPQHF.

This clonotype appeared a few times. The chain links TRBV5-1 to TRBJ2-3; 8 bases are a match to TRBD1. The V gene's germline CDR1 is SGHRS and CDR2 YFSETQ. V shed 4 bases and J 9 bases; nucleotides not matched to a gene: 13. The CDR3 runs to 15 residues. CDR3 sequence: CASSQTQGAQGTQYF. CDR3 in DNA: TGCGCCAGCAGCCAGACTCAGGGGGCGCAGGGGACGCAGTATTTT.

This clonotype was seen only once. V is TRBV28 and J is TRBJ2-3; 8 positions agree with TRBD2. Germline assignment: CDR1 MDHEN and CDR2 SYDVKM. CDR3 length equals 19 residues. Trimming removed 7 bases from V and 1 base from J; junction bases left unmatched: 19. The CDR3 coding sequence is TGTGCCAGCATCCTGAACTTGGGAAGCGGGAGAGGACGCACAGATACGCAGTATTTT. Translation: CASILNLGSGRGRTDTQYF.

V and J are TRBV4-3 and TRBJ2-1; TRBD2 matches at 8 bases. The J segment lost 6 bases and the V segment lost 4 bases, leaving 8 bases of the junction unmatched. Germline values: CDR1 LGHNA, CDR2 YSLEER. CDR3 length: 15 amino acids. In nucleotides, the CDR3 is TGCGCCAGCAGCCCTTATCCGGGAGGGGCCAATGAGCAGTTCTTC. Encoded protein: CASSPYPGGANEQFF.

This clonotype turned up a few times. The chain recombines TRBV7-2 with TRBJ2-7, with TRBD2 identical over 13 bases. J lost 3 bases, V lost 5 bases, and 7 bases had no gene match. Germline V gene data show CDR1 as SGHTA and CDR2 as FQGNSA. CDR3 length: 16 amino acids. CDR3 sequence: CASSPGLAGIYYEQYF. DNA for the CDR3: TGTGCCAGCAGCCCGGGACTAGCGGGAATCTACTACGAGCAGTACTTC.